This TCR beta chain was captured by sequencing in a study of preoperative IRX-2 immunotherapy in early breast cancer (dated by TCRdb to the late 2010s). Points on this clone: The target of this receptor is not known. No base quality information exists; no much larger clone differs at one position. The same CDR3 also results from other DNA sequences found in this sample.

Reading the germline V gene gives CDR1 SGHRS and CDR2 YFSETQ. The CDR3 covers 15 residues, taking in both the cysteine and the phenylalanine. This entry keeps only the CDR3 DNA: 45 bases, framed from base 1. V is cut by 0 bases and J by 6 bases, and the space between the germline ends is 12 bases. Library preparation employed the immunoSEQ multiplex PCR assay. TCRdb stores this immuneACCESS table with in-frame sequences only. Part of the clones is absent; in the studies checked, under half of the shortfall reflects unresolved V genes, and no reason is known for the rest. For this sample there are around 38,000 clones; approximately 80% appear just once. The top ten clonotypes cover roughly 1.2% of the sample. The sample's treatment or condition, from its label and the paper: preoperative locoregional IRX-2 cytokine immunotherapy. The samples were obtained from a phase Ib study that tested preoperative, locoregional IRX-2 cytokine immunotherapy designed to prime immune responses. Donors were patients with early-stage breast cancer who received IRX-2 before surgery.

The TCR sequence derives from a human donor with breast cancer. The V and J segments used are TRBV5-1 and TRBJ2-2, with TRBD2 tentatively as D gene (5 bases match). Sample: tumor tissue, taken after IRX-2 immunotherapy. CDR3 region: CASSLVGLASGELFF. The sequence in DNA is TGCGCCAGCAGCTTGGTAGGCCTAGCCTCCGGGGAGCTGTTTTTT.